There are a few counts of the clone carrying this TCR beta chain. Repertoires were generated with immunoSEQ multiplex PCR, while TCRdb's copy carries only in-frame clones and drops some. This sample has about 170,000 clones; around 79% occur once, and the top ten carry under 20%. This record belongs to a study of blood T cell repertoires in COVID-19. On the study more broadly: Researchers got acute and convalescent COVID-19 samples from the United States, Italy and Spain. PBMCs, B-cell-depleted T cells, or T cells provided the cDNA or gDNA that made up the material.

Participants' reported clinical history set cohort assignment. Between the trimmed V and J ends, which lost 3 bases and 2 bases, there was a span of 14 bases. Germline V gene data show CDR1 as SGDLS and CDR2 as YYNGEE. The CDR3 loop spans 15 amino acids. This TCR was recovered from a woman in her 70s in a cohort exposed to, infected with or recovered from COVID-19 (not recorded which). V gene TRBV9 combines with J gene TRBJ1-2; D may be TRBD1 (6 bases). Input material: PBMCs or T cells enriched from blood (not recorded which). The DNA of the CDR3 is TGTGCCAGCAGCGGACGGGACACGATCAACTATGGCTACACCTTC. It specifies CASSGRDTINYGYTF.